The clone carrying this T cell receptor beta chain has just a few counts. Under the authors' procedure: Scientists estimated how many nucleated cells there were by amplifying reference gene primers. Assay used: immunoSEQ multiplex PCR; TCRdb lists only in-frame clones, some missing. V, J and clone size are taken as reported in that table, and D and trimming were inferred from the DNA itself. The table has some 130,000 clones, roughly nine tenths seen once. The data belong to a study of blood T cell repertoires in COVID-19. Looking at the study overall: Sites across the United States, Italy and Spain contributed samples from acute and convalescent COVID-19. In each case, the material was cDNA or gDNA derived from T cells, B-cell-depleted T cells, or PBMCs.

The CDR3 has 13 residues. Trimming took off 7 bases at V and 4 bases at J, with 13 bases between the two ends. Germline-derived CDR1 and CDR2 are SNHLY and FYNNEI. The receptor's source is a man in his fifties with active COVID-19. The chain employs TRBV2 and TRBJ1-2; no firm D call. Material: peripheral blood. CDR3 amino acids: CASTPTQIYGYTF. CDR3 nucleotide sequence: TGTGCCAGCACGCCCACCCAGATCTATGGCTACACCTTC.